One and the same sample provided the 32 T cell receptor beta chains below, sequenced in a study of CD8+ T cells in alopecia areata (dated by TCRdb to the late 2010s). Libraries were constructed by the immunoSEQ multiplex PCR assay. RNA was extracted from all samples and reverse transcribed into cDNA as template for TCR sequencing. TCRdb stores this immuneACCESS table with in-frame sequences only. Part of the clones is absent; in the studies checked, under half of the shortfall reflects unresolved V genes, and no reason is known for the rest. In this sample the table shows 90,000 to 150,000 clones, about 61% of which occur a single time. The ten largest clones capture about 3% of the sample. The sample taken for sequencing was CD4+ T cells sorted from blood. The receptors originated from a human donor in good health.

This clone was observed a handful of times. The chain is built from TRBV18 and TRBJ1-1, with D unresolved. Trimming removed 0 bases from V and 5 bases from J, with 7 bases in between. The germline V gene has CDR1 KGHSH and CDR2 LQKENI. The CDR3 spans 13 residues. CDR3 region: CASSPPGGTEAFF. The CDR3 region has the DNA TGTGCCAGCTCACCACCAGGAGGGACTGAAGCTTTCTTT.

The chain carries TRBV7-2 and TRBJ2-7; 9 nucleotides match TRBD2. Losses at the gene ends were 1 base for V and 6 bases for J; bases not matched to a gene: 4. The CDR3 consists of 14 residues. Per the germline V gene, CDR1 is SGHTA and CDR2 is FQGNSA. In DNA, the CDR3 is TGTGCCAGCAGCTTAGGACTAGCGGAGGGCGAGCAGTACTTC. Translated: CASSLGLAEGEQYF.

The chain links TRBV29-1 to TRBJ2-2; 7 nucleotides match TRBD2. Looked up from germline, CDR1 is SQVTM and CDR2 is ANQGSEA. V was pared by 4 bases and J by 7 bases, with 6 bases of the junction left unmatched. The CDR3 covers 13 residues. This CDR3 is CSVGEGIIGELFF. The DNA of the CDR3 is TGCAGCGTTGGGGAGGGGATAATCGGGGAGCTGTTTTTT.

V gene TRBV6-5 combines with J gene TRBJ2-1; D is ambiguous. V lost 0 bases and J 8 bases, leaving 2 bases between the germline ends. This CDR3 contains 11 residues. The germline V gene has CDR1 MNHEY and CDR2 SVGAGI. Here the CDR3 reads CASSYSHEQFF. The CDR3 DNA is TGTGCCAGCAGTTACTCACATGAGCAGTTCTTC.

The rearrangement links TRBV5-6 to TRBJ2-1; a weak D match, TRBD1 (6 bases). Germline CDR1 is SGHDT and CDR2 is YYEEEE. V was cut by 6 bases and J by 5 bases, with 15 bases left in between. The CDR3 is 14 residues long. In DNA form, the CDR3 reads TGTGCCAGCACCGGGCCAGACAGGCACAATGAGCAGTTCTTC. Translated: CASTGPDRHNEQFF.

The chain couples TRBV7-9 to TRBJ1-1; 7 nucleotides line up with TRBD1. This CDR3 region has 13 residues. Trimming cost V 1 base and J 5 bases; bases outside gene matches: 1. Germline CDR1 and CDR2: SEHNR and FQNEAQ (reference sequence). CDR3 coding DNA: TGTGCCAGCAGCTTAGTACAGGGGACTGAAGCTTTCTTT. It codes for CASSLVQGTEAFF.

This clone was recorded a few times. V usage is TRBV29-1 and J usage is TRBJ2-1; no firm D call. There are 13 residues in the CDR3. Trimming stripped 0 bases from V and 5 bases from J, with 8 bases between. The germline gives CDR1 SQVTM, CDR2 ANQGSEA. The CDR3 is CSVEETGNNEQFF. The CDR3 DNA reads as TGCAGCGTTGAAGAGACCGGAAACAATGAGCAGTTCTTC.

Only a few counts were recorded for this clone. The chain has TRBV30 and TRBJ1-1; D unclear. Trimming shortened V by 8 bases and J by 3 bases, and 16 bases separated the two germline ends. Germline values: CDR1 GTSNPN, CDR2 SVGIG (reference sequence). This CDR3 spans 13 amino acids. The CDR3 sequence: CAGLLVWDTEAFF. CDR3 nucleotides: TGTGCCGGGCTCCTGGTGTGGGACACTGAAGCTTTCTTT. The whole variable domain, remainder taken from reference TRBV30 and TRBJ1-1, is SQTIHQWPATLVQPVGSPLSLECTVEGTSNPNLYWYRQAAGRGLQLLFYSVGIGQISSEVPQNLSASRPQDRQFILSSKKLLLSDSGFYLCAGLLVWDTEAFFGQGTRLTVV.

There are a few counts of this clone. The chain is built from TRBV5-6 and TRBJ2-5; tentatively, D is TRBD1 (6 bases). The V and J ends lost 7 bases and 4 bases respectively, with 14 bases between them. The CDR3 runs to 13 residues. Germline-derived CDR1 and CDR2 are SGHDT and YYEEEE. Here the CDR3 DNA reads TGTGCCAGCTCCCGGGGACAAGCAGAGACCCAGTACTTC. Encoded protein: CASSRGQAETQYF.

The chain links TRBV5-6 to TRBJ1-2, with D uncertain. The CDR3 is 13 residues long. V dropped 0 bases and J dropped 5 bases, with 8 bases sitting between them. Germline V CDR1 and CDR2: SGHDT, YYEEEE. CDR3 in amino acids: CASSLEQRYGYTF. The CDR3 region has the DNA TGTGCCAGCAGCTTGGAACAGAGATATGGCTACACCTTC.

This clone was counted only a few times. The chain combines TRBV9 with TRBJ1-1; no firm D call. This CDR3 is built from 13 residues. Germline loops: CDR1 SGDLS, CDR2 YYNGEE. V was cut by 4 bases and J by 8 bases, with 15 bases left in between. DNA for the CDR3: TGTGCCAGCAGCTCAACCGCCCACGTCGAAGCTTTCTTT. Translation: CASSSTAHVEAFF.

This chain connects TRBV7-7 to TRBJ2-5; 7 bases agree with TRBD1. The CDR3 has 14 amino acids. V was pared by 4 bases and J by 2 bases, with 4 bases of the junction left unmatched. The germline V gene encodes CDR1 SSHAT and CDR2 FNYEAQ (reference sequence). The CDR3 spells CASSSTGLQETQYF. DNA for the CDR3: TGTGCCAGCAGCTCGACAGGGCTACAAGAGACCCAGTACTTC.

This clone was detected only once. The V call is TRBV30, the J call TRBJ1-5; D may be TRBD1 (6 bases). Germline lookup yields CDR1 GTSNPN and CDR2 SVGIG (reference sequence). The germline V and J ends were trimmed by 3 bases and 6 bases, with 12 bases remaining between them. This CDR3 region has 13 residues. CDR3 bases: TGTGCCTGGAGCGCACAGGGAACTCAGCCCCAGCATTTT. Encoded protein: CAWSAQGTQPQHF.

The rearrangement joins TRBV27 to TRBJ2-7; D remains unclear. This CDR3 comprises 15 residues. V was trimmed by 7 bases and J by 3 bases, leaving 19 bases between them. Germline loops: CDR1 MNHEY, CDR2 SMNVEV (reference sequence). The CDR3 DNA reads TGTGCCAGCAAAACACCCAGGCGCCTTTTCTACGAGCAGTACTTC. This gives the protein CASKTPRRLFYEQYF.

This clone was found once. This chain connects TRBV9 to TRBJ2-3; 13 nucleotides line up with TRBD2. CDR3 size: 16 residues. From germline, CDR1 is SGDLS and CDR2 YYNGEE. V shed 3 bases, J shed 4 bases, and the junction held 5 bases outside the gene matches. For the CDR3, the DNA is TGTGCCAGCAGCGGGACCGGACTAGCGGGGGCAGATACGCAGTATTTT. Protein sequence: CASSGTGLAGADTQYF.

DNA of the CDR3: TGTGCCAGCAGATCCGGGACGGGAGGTAGCAATCAGCCCCAGCATTTT. Amino acids: CASRSGTGGSNQPQHF. The gene calls are TRBV27 and TRBJ1-5, with D possibly being TRBD1 (5 bases). The germline V gene has CDR1 MNHEY and CDR2 SMNVEV (reference sequence). The V end was cut by 6 bases, the J end by 0 bases, with 15 bases between. The CDR3 consists of 16 residues.

This chain links TRBV5-1 with TRBJ2-7, with D uncertain. CDR3 size: 15 residues. The ends were cut back, 4 bases at V and 4 bases at J, with 18 bases in the middle. Germline lookup yields CDR1 SGHRS and CDR2 YFSETQ. The CDR3 reads CASSVANQQLYEQYF. In nucleotides, the CDR3 is TGCGCCAGCAGCGTCGCGAATCAACAGTTATACGAGCAGTACTTC.

J is TRBJ2-3 and V is TRBV7-7; D not resolved. The CDR3 runs 12 residues. CDR1 SSHAT and CDR2 FNYEAQ come from the germline V gene (reference sequence). Trimming stripped 6 bases from V and 1 base from J, with 5 bases between. DNA of the CDR3: TGTGCCAGCAGTCCAGGCACAGATACGCAGTATTTT. Its translation: CASSPGTDTQYF.

The V and J genes are TRBV7-2 and TRBJ1-2; 11 bases fit TRBD1. This CDR3 comprises 15 residues. V was clipped by 0 bases and J by 4 bases; unmatched bases: 1. Germline assignment: CDR1 SGHTA and CDR2 FQGNSA. CDR3 in amino acids: CASSLAGTGGYGYTF. DNA for the CDR3: TGTGCCAGCAGCTTAGCGGGGACAGGGGGCTATGGCTACACCTTC.

This chain links TRBV7-2 with TRBJ2-3, with 8 nucleotides matching TRBD2. The CDR3 consists of 14 residues. V dropped 6 bases and J dropped 4; count of bases not matched to a gene: 6. Germline V lookup: CDR1 SGHTA, CDR2 FQGNSA. CDR3 loop: CASSSGGAADTQYF. The CDR3 coding sequence is TGTGCCAGCAGTTCCGGGGGGGCCGCAGATACGCAGTATTTT.

This chain connects TRBV30 to TRBJ1-1, with 7 bases fitting TRBD1. The V gene end was trimmed by 0 bases and the J gene end by 4 bases; junction bases not matched to a gene: 11. The CDR3 runs 16 residues. Germline values: CDR1 GTSNPN, CDR2 SVGIG (reference sequence). The CDR3 sequence: CAWSVGRGVRSTEAFF. The CDR3 nucleotides read TGTGCCTGGAGTGTTGGCAGGGGGGTCAGGAGCACTGAAGCTTTCTTT.

V usage is TRBV11-2 and J usage is TRBJ2-1; the match to TRBD2 covers 8 bases. Losses at the gene ends were 5 bases for V and 2 bases for J; bases not matched to a gene: 5. The CDR3 extends over 15 amino acids. CDR1 and CDR2 from the germline V gene are SGHAT and FQNNGV. CDR3 sequence (DNA): TGTGCCAGCAGCACGCAGCGGGGGACCTACAATGAGCAGTTCTTC. Translating gives CASSTQRGTYNEQFF.

The rearrangement links TRBV6-5 to TRBJ1-6; TRBD1 is a possible D gene (5 bases). V dropped 5 bases and J dropped 4 bases, with 9 bases sitting between them. This CDR3 spans 14 amino acids. In germline, CDR1 is MNHEY, CDR2 SVGAGI. For the CDR3, the DNA is TGTGCCAGCAGTGATAAGGGGTATAATTCACCCCTCCACTTT. Residues: CASSDKGYNSPLHF.

The chain is built from TRBV5-1 and TRBJ2-7, with D tentatively TRBD1 (5 bases). Trimming left V 7 bases short and J 2 bases short, with 13 bases between. Germline loops: CDR1 SGHRS, CDR2 YFSETQ. The CDR3 is made up of 13 amino acids. The CDR3 DNA sequence: TGCGCCAGCCAAGGCAGGGTAACCTACGAGCAGTACTTC. As protein: CASQGRVTYEQYF.

The chain recombines TRBV30 with TRBJ1-5; D not certain. Germline CDR1 reads GTSNPN; CDR2 reads SVGIG (reference sequence). Trimming took 2 bases from V and 3 from J, leaving 8 bases between them. The CDR3 consists of 13 residues. CDR3: CAWSRGDNQPQHF. Written as DNA, the CDR3 is TGTGCCTGGAGTCGGGGAGACAATCAGCCCCAGCATTTT.

J is TRBJ1-5 and V is TRBV19; no clear D. Germline V gene lookup returns CDR1 LNHDA and CDR2 SQIVND (reference sequence). CDR3 size: 13 residues. Trimming took 6 bases from V and 9 from J, leaving 15 bases between them. CDR3 loop: CASRPEGQGPQHF. The CDR3 region has the DNA TGTGCCAGTAGACCCGAGGGCCAAGGGCCCCAGCATTTT.

The rearrangement uses TRBV5-1 and TRBJ2-6, with a tentative D call TRBD1 (6 bases). V was shortened by 0 bases and J by 2 bases, with 9 bases between the two germline ends. Germline values: CDR1 SGHRS, CDR2 YFSETQ. This CDR3 region has 16 residues. The CDR3 region is CASSLGRDTGANVLTF. CDR3 bases: TGCGCCAGCAGCTTGGGAAGGGACACTGGGGCCAACGTCCTGACTTTC.

This clone was seen once. This CDR3 reads CATSTHAGAPYEQYF. In nucleotides, the CDR3 is TGTGCCACCAGCACCCACGCGGGGGCTCCCTACGAGCAGTACTTC. The chain recombines TRBV15 with TRBJ2-7, with a tentative D call TRBD2 (7 bases). Per the germline V gene, CDR1 is LNHNV and CDR2 is YYDKDF (reference sequence). V was trimmed by 4 bases and J by 2 bases, leaving 15 bases between them. This CDR3 has 15 residues.

Here the CDR3 DNA reads TGTGCCTGGAGCCAGGGAGCAGGGACGCAGTATTTT. Protein product: CAWSQGAGTQYF. The J gene is TRBJ2-3, the V gene TRBV30, with D perhaps given as TRBD1 or TRBD2 (5 bases each). The CDR3 covers 12 residues. The ends were cut back, 3 bases at V and 9 bases at J, with 13 bases in the middle. CDR1 GTSNPN and CDR2 SVGIG come from the germline V gene (reference sequence).

DNA for the CDR3: TGTGCCTGGGGGGACAGCTATGGCTACACCTTC. Translating it yields CAWGDSYGYTF. V usage is TRBV30 and J usage is TRBJ1-2; TRBD1 aligns across 7 bases. Trimming cost V 5 bases and J 4 bases; bases outside gene matches: 1. Germline CDR1 and CDR2: GTSNPN and SVGIG (reference sequence). This CDR3 comprises 11 residues.

The rearrangement links TRBV2 to TRBJ1-5, with TRBD1 identical over 11 bases. This CDR3 contains 15 residues. J was trimmed by 2 bases and V by 8 bases; bases with no gene match: 5. Germline CDR1 reads SNHLY; CDR2 reads FYNNEI. The CDR3 sequence: CASHRTGGGNQPQHF. In DNA form, the CDR3 reads TGTGCCAGCCATAGGACAGGGGGCGGCAATCAGCCCCAGCATTTT.

This clone was found once. This chain links TRBV25-1 with TRBJ2-5, with 7 bases aligning to TRBD1. CDR1 and CDR2 from the germline V gene are MGHDK and SYGVNS. Trimming took 3 bases from V and 7 from J; bases not matched to a gene: 11. CDR3 length equals 15 residues. Written as DNA, the CDR3 is TGTGCCAGCAGTGAGACAGGGAATTCTAAAGGGACCCAGTACTTC. Encoded protein: CASSETGNSKGTQYF.